These 11 T cell receptor beta chains were sequenced from one sample in a study of shared clonotypes between healthy human individuals. Repertoires were generated with immunoSEQ multiplex PCR, while TCRdb's copy carries only in-frame clones and drops some. The sample has a few million clones, approximately 94% seen once. Specimen: naive CD4+ T cells sorted from blood. As to subset: CD45RA+ positively selected. These receptors all stem from a man aged 18 to 30 in good health.

The chain employs TRBV6-5 and TRBJ2-1; TRBD2 aligns across 14 bases. CDR1 and CDR2 from the germline V gene are MNHEY and SVGAGI. V shed 0 bases, J shed 8 bases, and the junction held 3 bases outside the gene matches. This CDR3 has 16 residues. CDR3 protein: CASSYSWTSGGYEQFF. The DNA for the CDR3 is TGTGCCAGCAGTTACTCTTGGACTAGCGGGGGGTATGAGCAGTTCTTC.

The chain recombines TRBV7-9 with TRBJ1-4, with 10 bases aligning to TRBD1. The CDR3 is made up of 16 amino acids. The germline CDR1 and CDR2 sequences are SEHNR and FQNEAQ (reference sequence). V lost 6 bases, J lost 0 bases, and 4 bases stayed unmatched. CDR3 DNA sequence: TGTGCCAGCAGTTTGGACAGGGGGGCAACTAATGAAAAACTGTTTTTT. Translated, it gives CASSLDRGATNEKLFF.

Comment on this clone: Other nucleotide sequences in the sample specify the same CDR3. The genes are TRBV6-1 and TRBJ2-5; D ambiguous. Germline CDR1 and CDR2: MNHNS and SASEGT. Trimming stripped 2 bases from V and 4 bases from J, with 5 bases between. The CDR3 covers 12 residues. CDR3 sequence: CASSETGETQYF. The CDR3 bases are TGTGCCAGCAGTGAAACTGGAGAGACCCAGTACTTC.

V is TRBV5-1 and J is TRBJ2-7; TRBD2 aligns across 10 bases. V lost 0 bases and J lost 3; bases outside the gene matches: 12. The CDR3 is 18 residues long. CDR1 is SGHRS and CDR2 is YFSETQ in the germline V gene. CDR3 bases: TGCGCCAGCAGCTTGGGTCCTTTGGCTAGCGGGAGCCACTACGAGCAGTACTTC. Residues: CASSLGPLASGSHYEQYF.

V and J are TRBV7-2 and TRBJ1-2; TRBD1 matches at 9 bases. The CDR3 covers 15 residues. V was pared by 0 bases and J by 8 bases, with 7 bases of the junction left unmatched. Germline V gene sequence: CDR1 SGHTA, CDR2 FQGNSA. CDR3 sequence (DNA): TGTGCCAGCAGCTTAGCAGCGACAGGGGGTGAAGGCTACACCTTC. Translation gives CASSLAATGGEGYTF.

The chain combines TRBV5-1 with TRBJ2-7; D is undetermined. Germline CDR1 and CDR2: SGHRS and YFSETQ. Trimming took off 1 base at V and 0 bases at J, with 8 bases between the two ends. This CDR3 comprises 14 residues. The DNA of the CDR3 is TGCGCCAGCAGCTTGATGAGTAGCTCCTACGAGCAGTACTTC. This codes for CASSLMSSSYEQYF.

The J gene is TRBJ2-4, the V gene TRBV30; D might be TRBD2 (6 bases). Germline-derived CDR1 and CDR2 are GTSNPN and SVGIG (reference sequence). Trimming took 3 bases from V and 7 from J, leaving 16 bases between them. The CDR3 sequence is 14 residues long. Written as DNA, the CDR3 is TGTGCCTGGAGCCTATCGGGACTTTGGAACATTCAGTACTTC. The encoded protein is CAWSLSGLWNIQYF.

The rearrangement links TRBV5-1 to TRBJ2-7, with a possible D match to TRBD1 (6 bases). Trimming cost V 5 bases and J 2 bases, with 14 bases left between them. Germline CDR1 is SGHRS and CDR2 is YFSETQ. The length of the CDR3 is 14 residues. CDR3 sequence: CASRPDRRPYEQYF. The CDR3 DNA reads as TGCGCCAGCAGACCTGACAGGCGACCCTACGAGCAGTACTTC. Drawing the rest from reference TRBV5-1 and TRBJ2-7, the complete variable domain is KAGVTQTPRYLIKTRGQQVTLSCSPISGHRSVSWYQQTPGQGLQFLFEYFSETQRNKGNFPGRFSGRQFSNSRSEMNVSTLELGDSALYLCASRPDRRPYEQYFGPGTRLTVT.

The J gene is TRBJ2-3, the V gene TRBV4-1, with no clear D. V lost 0 bases to trimming and J lost 6 bases, with 7 bases between them. CDR3 length: 13 residues. Germline CDR1 MGHRA, CDR2 YSYEKL. CDR3 in amino acids: CASSQDQGDTQYF. The CDR3 DNA sequence: TGCGCCAGCAGCCAAGATCAAGGGGATACGCAGTATTTT.

This clone was observed a few times. The chain uses TRBV5-1 and TRBJ1-1; D unclear. With 4 bases removed from V and 1 base from J, the gap between germline ends came to 11 bases. From germline, CDR1 is SGHRS and CDR2 YFSETQ. The CDR3 totals 14 residues. Here the CDR3 reads CASSRESGNTEAFF. CDR3 nucleotide sequence: TGCGCCAGCAGCCGGGAAAGTGGGAACACTGAAGCTTTCTTT.

The chain employs TRBV4-1 and TRBJ2-4; weak D call: TRBD1 (5 bases). The CDR3 has 18 residues. Looked up from germline, CDR1 is MGHRA and CDR2 is YSYEKL. The V and J ends lost 0 bases and 0 bases respectively, with 15 bases between them. CDR3 region: CASSQDPSMGLAKNIQYF. The CDR3, as DNA: TGCGCCAGCAGCCAAGATCCTTCTATGGGGCTAGCCAAAAACATTCAGTACTTC.